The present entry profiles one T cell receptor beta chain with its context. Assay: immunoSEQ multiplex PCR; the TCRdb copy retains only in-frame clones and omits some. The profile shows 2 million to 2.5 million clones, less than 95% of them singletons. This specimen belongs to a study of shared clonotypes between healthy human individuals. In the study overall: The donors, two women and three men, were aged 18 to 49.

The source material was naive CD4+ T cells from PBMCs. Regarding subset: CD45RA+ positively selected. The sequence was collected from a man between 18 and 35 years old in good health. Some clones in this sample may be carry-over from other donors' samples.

CDR3 protein: CASSLGSTTADTQYF. For the CDR3, the DNA is TGCGCCAGCAGCTTGGGCTCGACGACCGCAGATACGCAGTATTTT. The chain has TRBV5-1 and TRBJ2-3; no firm D call. In germline, CDR1 is SGHRS, CDR2 YFSETQ. V gave up 0 bases and J gave up 4 bases, with 12 bases separating them. This CDR3 has 15 amino acids.